A single sample is the source of the 3 T cell receptor beta chains below, sequenced in a study of cytomegalovirus exposure and HLA in healthy donors (dated by TCRdb to about 2017). The library was generated by the immunoSEQ multiplex PCR assay. For the multiplex PCR, a mixture combining 60 forward primers for TCR Vbeta segments and 13 reverse primers for TCR Jbeta segments was used. The source is immuneACCESS, and TCRdb retained only in-frame sequences with V and J called. Part of the clones is not carried over; for the studies checked, unresolved V genes explain less than half of this, and the remainder is unexplained. The record for this sample contains around 25,000 clones. The ten largest clones take up roughly 15% of the sample. Sequencing was performed on PBMCs. All receptors come from a male donor in good health and CMV-seropositive.

The chain recombines TRBV27 with TRBJ2-3; 7 positions match TRBD1. CDR1 and CDR2 from the germline V gene are MNHEY and SMNVEV (reference sequence). V was pared by 6 bases and J by 6 bases, with 9 bases of the junction left unmatched. The CDR3 contains 14 residues. CDR3 loop: CASSSGTVADTQYF. DNA of the CDR3: TGTGCCAGCAGCTCAGGGACAGTCGCGGATACGCAGTATTTT.

In nucleotides, the CDR3 is TGTGCCAGCATCTACAGGGCGAACTATGGCTACACCTTC. Its translation: CASIYRANYGYTF. The chain recombines TRBV6-1 with TRBJ1-2, with D tentatively TRBD1 (6 bases). The V and J ends lost 7 bases and 2 bases respectively, with 11 bases between them. From germline, CDR1 is MNHNS and CDR2 SASEGT. This CDR3 is built from 13 residues.

The V call is TRBV29-1, the J call TRBJ2-1; D uncertain. V was clipped by 2 bases and J by 12 bases, with 14 bases between them. Germline values: CDR1 SQVTM, CDR2 ANQGSEA. This CDR3 comprises 12 residues. This CDR3 reads CSVELPGPGQFF. Written as DNA, the CDR3 is TGCAGCGTTGAATTGCCAGGTCCAGGGCAGTTCTTC.